Each of the 29 T cell receptor beta chains below was sequenced from the same sample in a study of type 1 regulatory T cells. MiXCR, applied by TCRdb to the reads, yields one record per CDR3 protein. Of about 97,000 distinct CDR3 sequences in the sample, about 28% were seen once. The sample was CD4+ T cells, either the whole sample or a sorted fraction (not recorded which). These TCRs come from a human donor in good health.

The chain recombines TRBV7-3 with TRBJ2-3; TRBD2 agrees at 9 bases. With V trimmed by 4 bases and J by 4 bases, 12 bases remained unmatched. This CDR3 contains 17 residues. Germline CDR1 is SGHTA and CDR2 is FQGTGA. The CDR3 spells CASSSPVAGAGPDTQYF. DNA for the CDR3: TGTGCCAGCAGCTCACCTGTAGCGGGAGCGGGCCCAGATACGCAGTATTTT.

The chain carries TRBV5-5 and TRBJ2-7; D is undetermined. Germline V CDR1 and CDR2: SGHKS, YYEKEE (reference sequence). The CDR3 has 13 residues. Trimming pared 4 bases from V and 3 bases from J, leaving 11 bases between. In DNA form, the CDR3 reads TGTGCCAGCAGCCCCAATCTTAACTACGAGCAGTACTTC. Protein: CASSPNLNYEQYF.

The CDR3, as DNA: TGTGCCTGGAGTCCCGCGGTTACCGGGGAGCTGTTTTTT. It specifies CAWSPAVTGELFF. The chain has TRBV30 and TRBJ2-2, with D hard to call. This CDR3 region has 13 residues. Deletions cut 2 bases from V and 5 bases from J, with 9 bases between. Germline CDR1 GTSNPN, CDR2 SVGIG (reference sequence). The full variable domain, completed using reference TRBV30 and TRBJ2-2, is SQTIHQWPATLVQPVGSPLSLECTVEGTSNPNLYWYRQAAGRGLQLLFYSVGIGQISSEVPQNLSASRPQDRQFILSSKKLLLSDSGFYLCAWSPAVTGELFFGEGSRLTVL.

This clonotype was seen only a few times. The chain has TRBV9 and TRBJ1-2; TRBD1 aligns across 7 bases. Trimming removed 4 bases from V and 4 bases from J; junction bases left unmatched: 4. Germline CDR1 and CDR2: SGDLS and YYNGEE. The CDR3 contains 13 residues. DNA for the CDR3: TGTGCCAGCAGCCACACAGGGGCCTATGGCTACACCTTC. It translates to CASSHTGAYGYTF.

This clonotype has a handful of counts. The rearrangement joins TRBV2 to TRBJ2-7; D remains unclear. CDR1 SNHLY and CDR2 FYNNEI come from the germline V gene. V was shortened by 4 bases and J by 6 bases, with 16 bases between the two germline ends. The CDR3 loop spans 14 amino acids. This CDR3 is CASSGGLVKSEQYF. The CDR3 DNA sequence: TGTGCCAGCAGTGGGGGTCTGGTGAAGAGCGAGCAGTACTTC.

The rearrangement joins TRBV19 to TRBJ2-1; tentatively, D is TRBD2 (6 bases). The CDR3 sequence is 14 residues long. V was shortened by 8 bases and J by 4 bases, with 15 bases between the two germline ends. Germline V gene data show CDR1 as LNHDA and CDR2 as SQIVND (reference sequence). The chain's CDR3 is CASYRRTTYNEQFF. The CDR3 coding sequence is TGTGCCAGTTATAGAAGGACTACTTACAATGAGCAGTTCTTC.

The sample holds a few counts of this clonotype. This chain joins TRBV20-1 and TRBJ2-3; D gene uncertain. The CDR3 is 13 amino acids. CDR1 and CDR2 from the germline V gene are DFQATT and SNEGSKA (reference sequence). The V and J ends lost 4 bases and 5 bases respectively, with 13 bases between them. The CDR3 protein is CSAMSRWGDTQYF. The CDR3 DNA follows: TGCAGTGCTATGAGCCGGTGGGGAGATACGCAGTATTTT.

V gene TRBV7-2 combines with J gene TRBJ2-4; TRBD2 aligns across 9 bases. CDR3 length equals 14 residues. Per the germline V gene, CDR1 is SGHTA and CDR2 is FQGNSA. The J segment lost 7 bases and the V segment lost 6 bases, leaving 7 bases of the junction unmatched. CDR3: CASRPSGIGNIQYF. In nucleotides, the CDR3 is TGTGCCAGCAGACCTAGCGGGATAGGGAACATTCAGTACTTC.

This clonotype was counted only a few times. The gene calls are TRBV10-3 and TRBJ2-1; 10 nucleotides line up with TRBD2. The CDR3 totals 17 residues. CDR1 and CDR2 (germline): ENHRY, SYGVKD. V was pared by 0 bases and J by 4 bases, with 6 bases of the junction left unmatched. The DNA for the CDR3 is TGTGCCATCAGTGAGTCAGTAGCGGGAGGTCGATACAATGAGCAGTTCTTC. It encodes CAISESVAGGRYNEQFF.

The chain is built from TRBV6-2 or TRBV6-3 and TRBJ1-4; possibly TRBD1 for D (5 bases). The CDR3 runs 16 residues. Trimming pared 8 bases from V and 4 bases from J, leaving 20 bases between. Germline CDR1 is MNHEY and CDR2 is SVGEGT. Written as DNA, the CDR3 is TGTGCCAGCCGCCGACCCCCGGGACGGATTAATGAAAAACTGTTTTTT. Its translation: CASRRPPGRINEKLFF.

The chain is built from TRBV11-2 and TRBJ1-1; D is uncertain. V shed 0 bases and J shed 11 bases, with 13 bases lying between them. The CDR3 extends over 13 amino acids. Germline V gene sequence: CDR1 SGHAT, CDR2 FQNNGV. The DNA of the CDR3 is TGTGCCAGCAGCTTAGACCTGACCCAGGAGGCTTTCTTT. Protein: CASSLDLTQEAFF.

There are a few counts of this clonotype. V gene TRBV10-1 combines with J gene TRBJ2-2; TRBD1 agrees at 11 bases. CDR3 length equals 14 residues. Germline V gene data show CDR1 as WNHNN and CDR2 as SYGVQD (reference sequence). Trimming cost V 8 bases and J 6 bases; bases outside gene matches: 5. For the CDR3, the DNA is TGCGCCAGCTCAGGACAGGGGGCATCCGGGGAGCTGTTTTTT. Protein sequence: CASSGQGASGELFF.

This chain links TRBV5-1 with TRBJ1-4; D is ambiguous. V lost 0 bases, J lost 0 bases, and 9 bases lay in between. CDR1 is SGHRS, CDR2 YFSETQ, per germline. CDR3 length: 16 amino acids. CDR3 amino acids: CASSLGQTSTNEKLFF. The CDR3 DNA is TGCGCCAGCAGCTTGGGCCAGACTTCAACTAATGAAAAACTGTTTTTT.

This clonotype was seen more than once but under ten times. The V and J genes are TRBV9 and TRBJ2-3; D is undetermined. This CDR3 has 15 amino acids. Trimming stripped 4 bases from V and 4 bases from J, with 16 bases between. Germline V CDR1 and CDR2: SGDLS, YYNGEE. The CDR3 spells CASSTFVGWADTQYF. The DNA of the CDR3 is TGTGCCAGCAGCACCTTCGTGGGGTGGGCAGATACGCAGTATTTT.

This rearrangement joins TRBV7-2 to TRBJ2-1, with D maybe TRBD2 (5 bases). V lost 1 base and J lost 6, with 10 bases in between. Germline CDR1 and CDR2: SGHTA and FQGNSA. This CDR3 is 14 amino acids long. CDR3: CASSLDSGFNEQFF. The CDR3 DNA sequence: TGTGCCAGCAGCTTAGACTCGGGGTTCAATGAGCAGTTCTTC.

The chain is built from TRBV5-1 and TRBJ2-2; 12 bases match TRBD2. This CDR3 has 18 residues. Looked up from germline, CDR1 is SGHRS and CDR2 is YFSETQ. Losses at the gene ends were 0 bases for V and 5 bases for J; bases not matched to a gene: 8. In DNA, the CDR3 is TGCGCCAGCAGCTTGGTGCGACTAGCGGGAGTACGAACCGGGGAGCTGTTTTTT. Encoded protein: CASSLVRLAGVRTGELFF.

The chain links TRBV30 to TRBJ2-3; TRBD2 agrees at 8 bases. Germline CDR1 is GTSNPN and CDR2 is SVGIG (reference sequence). Trimming took 5 bases from V and 2 from J; bases not matched to a gene: 3. The CDR3 spans 13 residues. CDR3 nucleotide sequence: TGTGCCTGGGGGCGGGAGGACACAGATACGCAGTATTTT. Encoded protein: CAWGREDTDTQYF.

The rearrangement joins TRBV5-1 to TRBJ2-7; 8 bases are a match to TRBD2. The CDR3 extends over 17 amino acids. CDR1 SGHRS and CDR2 YFSETQ come from the germline V gene. Trimming at V came to 3 bases and at J to 7 bases, leaving 18 bases not matched to a gene. The DNA for the CDR3 is TGCGCCAGCAGCTCCACCTTAGCCGGGAGGGCCTCGGGAGAGCAGTACTTC. It translates to CASSSTLAGRASGEQYF. The full variable domain, its missing parts supplied by reference TRBV5-1 and TRBJ2-7, is KAGVTQTPRYLIKTRGQQVTLSCSPISGHRSVSWYQQTPGQGLQFLFEYFSETQRNKGNFPGRFSGRQFSNSRSEMNVSTLELGDSALYLCASSSTLAGRASGEQYFGPGTRLTVT.

V is TRBV20-1 and J is TRBJ2-7, with D tentatively TRBD1 (6 bases). The CDR3 totals 15 residues. The germline CDR1 and CDR2 sequences are DFQATT and SNEGSKA (reference sequence). V lost 5 bases and J lost 7, with 24 bases in between. The CDR3 reads CSAQEAVGGSGEQYF. The CDR3 DNA sequence: TGCAGTGCTCAAGAGGCCGTAGGGGGATCTGGGGAGCAGTACTTC.

The J gene is TRBJ2-1, the V gene TRBV28, with 7 bases fitting TRBD1. Germline CDR1 and CDR2: MDHEN and SYDVKM. Trimming cost V 3 bases and J 6 bases; bases outside gene matches: 5. The CDR3 is 14 residues long. CDR3 in amino acids: CASSFQGERNEQFF. CDR3 sequence (DNA): TGTGCCAGCAGTTTTCAGGGGGAGCGCAATGAGCAGTTCTTC.

This chain links TRBV20-1 with TRBJ2-1, with D perhaps TRBD1 (5 bases). The V end was cut by 6 bases, the J end by 4 bases, with 13 bases between. The CDR3 totals 13 residues. Germline values: CDR1 DFQATT, CDR2 SNEGSKA (reference sequence). CDR3 in DNA: TGCAGTGCCACCGATCAGGGTTACAATGAGCAGTTCTTC. It specifies CSATDQGYNEQFF.

This clonotype was found a few times. The chain links TRBV2 to TRBJ2-7; no clear D. The V gene's germline CDR1 is SNHLY and CDR2 FYNNEI. V was cut by 6 bases and J by 0 bases, with 9 bases left in between. The CDR3 covers 13 residues. CDR3 DNA: TGTGCCAGCAGATGGACCAGCTCCTACGAGCAGTACTTC. This translates into CASRWTSSYEQYF.

The chain recombines TRBV18 with TRBJ2-1; the D gene is possibly TRBD1 (7 bases). The V end was cut by 3 bases, the J end by 7 bases, with 13 bases between. Germline assignment: CDR1 KGHSH and CDR2 LQKENI. The CDR3 spans 14 residues. CDR3 bases: TGTGCCAGCTCACCGGAGGGGGCGAAAAATGAGCAGTTCTTC. Its protein product is CASSPEGAKNEQFF.

V usage is TRBV3-1 and J usage is TRBJ2-1; TRBD2 agrees at 10 bases. Germline CDR1 and CDR2: LGHDT and YNNKEL (reference sequence). The J segment lost 5 bases and the V segment lost 8 bases, leaving 6 bases of the junction unmatched. The CDR3 sequence is 14 residues long. CDR3 DNA sequence: TGTGCCAGCCATCTAGCGGGAGACCACAATGAGCAGTTCTTC. Translated, it gives CASHLAGDHNEQFF.

The gene calls are TRBV20-1 and TRBJ2-3, with TRBD2 identical over 11 bases. V lost 3 bases to trimming and J lost 10 bases; unmatched junction nucleotides: 12. Per the germline V gene, CDR1 is DFQATT and CDR2 is SNEGSKA (reference sequence). The CDR3 runs 15 residues. The chain's CDR3 is CSARETSGNVGAQYF. The CDR3 DNA sequence: TGCAGTGCTAGGGAGACTAGCGGGAACGTCGGAGCGCAGTATTTT.

The chain has TRBV11-1 and TRBJ2-2; the D gene is possibly TRBD1 (5 bases). Trimming stripped 2 bases from V and 3 bases from J, with 10 bases between. The CDR3 is made up of 15 amino acids. Germline CDR1 SGHAT, CDR2 FQDESV (reference sequence). In nucleotides, the CDR3 is TGTGCCAGCAGCTTAATAAGGGGCGACACCGGGGAGCTGTTTTTT. Translation gives CASSLIRGDTGELFF.

This chain joins TRBV25-1 and TRBJ2-5; D is tentatively TRBD1 or TRBD2 (5 bases each). The germline V gene has CDR1 MGHDK and CDR2 SYGVNS. CDR3 length: 13 residues. V lost 10 bases, J lost 5 bases, and 17 bases lay in between. The CDR3 is CATGTSYLETQYF. DNA of the CDR3: TGTGCCACCGGGACCTCTTATTTGGAGACCCAGTACTTC.

Written as DNA, the CDR3 is TGTGCCAGCAGCCAAGATGAGGGGGTACTAGGAGCCGGGGAGCTGTTTTTT. It is translated as CASSQDEGVLGAGELFF. The rearrangement uses TRBV14 and TRBJ2-2, with D possibly matching TRBD1 (6 bases). V was clipped by 0 bases and J by 6 bases, with 17 bases between them. This CDR3 is built from 17 residues. The V gene's germline CDR1 is SGHDN and CDR2 FVKESK.

The chain recombines TRBV11-2 with TRBJ1-4; a possible D gene is TRBD1 (6 bases). The V gene's germline CDR1 is SGHAT and CDR2 FQNNGV. The V and J ends lost 1 base and 3 bases respectively, with 24 bases between them. The CDR3 contains 20 residues. The CDR3 DNA follows: TGTGCCAGCAGCTTAGGCGGCGAGGGGGGAGTTCTCTTATCTAATGAAAAACTGTTTTTT. It codes for CASSLGGEGGVLLSNEKLFF.